The next 31 T cell receptor beta chains were all read from a single sample in a study of blood T cells in healthy people across ages (dated by TCRdb to between 2014 and 2017). The method behind the library was 5' RACE. This sample was sequenced with an Illumina HiSeq 2500. The second PCR ran for roughly 7 to 12 cycles and used a J-beta primer mix along with a sample-barcoded 5' primer. The raw public data were reprocessed by TCRdb itself: fastp quality trimming at Q25, MiXCR clonotype calling, in-frame beta chains only. CDR3 protein duplicates are merged, each entry listing the most common genes and DNA. This sample lists approximately 580,000 distinct CDR3 sequences; approximately 25% were detected once. The top ten hold less than 9% of the sample. These data are also associated with another study on T cells of mothers and their children.

The sequencing sample was made of blood. The receptor source for this set is a boy younger than 18 in good health.

This rearrangement joins TRBV5-1 to TRBJ2-7, with D perhaps TRBD1 (6 bases). Germline V gives CDR1 SGHRS, CDR2 YFSETQ. The CDR3 has 15 residues. The V end lost 2 bases, the J end lost 2 bases, and 14 bases lay between the germline ends. CDR3 in DNA: TGCGCCAGCAGCTTTGGGCCGGACAGTACCTACGAGCAGTACTTC. This codes for CASSFGPDSTYEQYF. Full variable domain (missing parts from reference TRBV5-1 and TRBJ2-7): KAGVTQTPRYLIKTRGQQVTLSCSPISGHRSVSWYQQTPGQGLQFLFEYFSETQRNKGNFPGRFSGRQFSNSRSEMNVSTLELGDSALYLCASSFGPDSTYEQYFGPGTRLTVT.

This chain connects TRBV5-1 to TRBJ2-2; 7 positions match TRBD1. V lost 5 bases and J lost 4; bases outside the gene matches: 8. This CDR3 region has 15 residues. Germline assignment: CDR1 SGHRS and CDR2 YFSETQ. The CDR3 DNA follows: TGCGCCAGCAGAGCAGGGACAGCGAGCACCGGGGAGCTGTTTTTT. Its protein product is CASRAGTASTGELFF.

CDR3 in amino acids: CASSSPRGAVYEQYF. The CDR3 region has the DNA TGTGCCAGCAGCTCCCCAAGAGGGGCCGTCTACGAGCAGTACTTC. V usage is TRBV28 and J usage is TRBJ2-5; perhaps D is TRBD1 or TRBD2 (5 bases each). The assigned J gene may be wrong: the sequence end matches TRBJ2-7 better. The CDR3 is 15 amino acids. The germline V gene has CDR1 MDHEN and CDR2 SYDVKM.

The gene calls are TRBV7-9 and TRBJ1-6; no clear D. The CDR3 covers 14 residues. In germline, CDR1 is SEHNR, CDR2 FQNEAQ (reference sequence). V was cut by 0 bases and J by 10 bases, with 10 bases left in between. CDR3: CASSLALDGSPLHF. The CDR3 nucleotides read TGTGCCAGCAGCTTAGCGTTGGATGGGTCACCCCTCCACTTT.

The chain combines TRBV4-3 with TRBJ2-5; 7 positions agree with TRBD2. The CDR3 sequence is 15 residues long. Germline lookup yields CDR1 LGHNA and CDR2 YSLEER. V lost 6 bases to trimming and J lost 4 bases; unmatched junction nucleotides: 11. In nucleotides, the CDR3 is TGCGCCAGCAGAGAGAGTTTAGTAGCGGGAGAGACCCAGTACTTC. Encoded protein: CASRESLVAGETQYF.

This sequence joins TRBV6-5 and TRBJ1-1; no clear D gene. V lost 0 bases and J lost 1, with 6 bases in between. This CDR3 region has 14 residues. Germline CDR1 is MNHEY and CDR2 is SVGAGI. CDR3 amino acids: CASSYSIRNTEAFF. CDR3 coding DNA: TGTGCCAGCAGTTACTCTATTAGGAACACTGAAGCTTTCTTT.

The chain joins TRBV6-6 to TRBJ2-5, with no clear D. The DNA end is a closer match to TRBJ2-7, so the J assignment may be wrong. This CDR3 comprises 13 residues. From germline, CDR1 is MNHNY and CDR2 SVGAGI (reference sequence). The DNA of the CDR3 is TGTGCCAGCAGTTTAGGGATTCTCTACGAGCAGTACTTC. This gives the protein CASSLGILYEQYF.

The chain couples TRBV2 to TRBJ1-5; 7 bases align to TRBD1. The CDR3 runs 14 residues. Germline CDR1 reads SNHLY; CDR2 reads FYNNEI. V lost 4 bases and J lost 4; bases outside the gene matches: 4. The CDR3 sequence: CASSVQQGNQPQHF. Here the CDR3 DNA reads TGTGCCAGCAGTGTCCAACAGGGGAATCAGCCCCAGCATTTT.

V and J are TRBV12-3 or TRBV12-4 and TRBJ1-6; weak D call: TRBD1 (5 bases). This CDR3 has 15 residues. Trimming took 6 bases from V and 10 from J, leaving 19 bases between them. CDR3 in DNA: TGTGCCAGCAGCCGGCAGGGATTGGAGAGATCACCCCTCCACTTT. Protein product: CASSRQGLERSPLHF.

V and J are TRBV28 and TRBJ2-7; D might be TRBD1 or TRBD2, each matching 5 bases. The CDR3 totals 17 residues. V was pared by 2 bases and J by 3 bases, with 20 bases between. CDR1 is MDHEN and CDR2 is SYDVKM in the germline V gene. CDR3 sequence: CASSLPITTGAVYEQYF. In DNA form, the CDR3 reads TGTGCCAGCAGTTTACCTATTACCACCGGGGCAGTCTACGAGCAGTACTTC.

The chain links TRBV4-1 to TRBJ2-6; D assignment may be TRBD1 or TRBD2 (5 bases each). The V and J ends lost 1 base and 4 bases respectively, with 14 bases between them. Per the germline V gene, CDR1 is MGHRA and CDR2 is YSYEKL. This CDR3 is built from 17 residues. The CDR3: CASSQGDPFSGANVLTF. The CDR3 bases are TGCGCCAGCAGCCAAGGGGACCCTTTTTCCGGGGCCAACGTCCTGACTTTC.

This clonotype was found a few times. The rearrangement links TRBV9 to TRBJ2-5, with 9 nucleotides matching TRBD2. The assigned J gene may be wrong: the sequence end matches TRBJ2-7 better. Germline V gives CDR1 SGDLS, CDR2 YYNGEE. The CDR3 has 15 amino acids. CDR3 nucleotides: TGTGCCAGCAGCCCTACTAGCGGGCCTTCCTACGAGCAGTACTTC. This translates into CASSPTSGPSYEQYF.

This clonotype was counted between two and nine times. This chain's CDR3 is CASSAGGTIAYEQYF. The CDR3 region has the DNA TGTGCCAGCAGCGCCGGCGGGACAATAGCTTACGAGCAGTACTTC. The rearrangement links TRBV9 to TRBJ2-5; either TRBD1 or TRBD2 may fit D (6 bases each). The J call is doubtful: the DNA matches TRBJ2-7 better. The CDR3 is made up of 15 amino acids. Looked up from germline, CDR1 is SGDLS and CDR2 is YYNGEE.

The chain recombines TRBV20-1 with TRBJ1-3; no firm D call. V was pared by 6 bases and J by 0 bases, with 15 bases between. Germline assignment: CDR1 DFQATT and CDR2 SNEGSKA (reference sequence). CDR3 size: 15 residues. The CDR3 coding sequence is TGCAGTGCAGACCGATCCGCGAGCTCTGGAAACACCATATATTTT. Protein product: CSADRSASSGNTIYF.

The rearrangement uses TRBV2 and TRBJ2-3, with 9 bases identical to TRBD2. There are 14 residues in the CDR3. The V and J ends lost 5 bases and 8 bases, in that order; junction bases with no gene match: 8. Per germline, CDR1 SNHLY and CDR2 FYNNEI. The CDR3 protein is CASSRRTSETTQYF. The CDR3 region has the DNA TGTGCCAGCAGTCGCCGGACTAGCGAAACTACGCAGTATTTT.

This rearrangement joins TRBV6-2 or TRBV6-3 to TRBJ1-2; D not resolved. CDR1 MNHEY and CDR2 SVGEGT come from the germline V gene. V lost 2 bases and J lost 5, with 12 bases in between. The CDR3 sequence is 14 residues long. CDR3 in amino acids: CASSYTFPGYGYTF. The CDR3 DNA reads TGTGCCAGCAGTTACACCTTTCCGGGTTATGGCTACACCTTC.

V usage is TRBV28 and J usage is TRBJ1-3; D may be TRBD1 (6 bases). The CDR3 has 18 residues. Germline CDR1 MDHEN, CDR2 SYDVKM. The V end lost 6 bases, the J end lost 3 bases, and 24 bases lay between the germline ends. CDR3 residues: CASSLEVRIGGRGNTIYF. CDR3 sequence (DNA): TGTGCCAGCAGCCTAGAAGTGCGTATAGGGGGTCGTGGAAACACCATATATTTT.

The rearrangement links TRBV20-1 to TRBJ1-3; tentative D call: TRBD1 (6 bases). The CDR3 is 16 residues long. V was trimmed by 5 bases and J by 0 bases, leaving 17 bases between them. Germline CDR1 reads DFQATT; CDR2 reads SNEGSKA (reference sequence). The CDR3 is CSAVKGGGSSGNTIYF. The CDR3 coding sequence is TGCAGTGCTGTCAAGGGGGGGGGGAGCTCTGGAAACACCATATATTTT.

The chain combines TRBV9 with TRBJ2-1; 9 positions agree with TRBD2. The CDR3 runs 14 residues. Germline V CDR1 and CDR2: SGDLS, YYNGEE. V lost 5 bases and J lost 5; bases outside the gene matches: 5. Here the CDR3 DNA reads TGTGCCAGCAGTGATAGCGGGAGCCACAATGAGCAGTTCTTC. Residues: CASSDSGSHNEQFF.

V and J are TRBV20-1 and TRBJ1-4; D remains unclear. Trimming removed 2 bases from V and 3 bases from J, with 16 bases in between. The CDR3 extends over 16 amino acids. In germline, CDR1 is DFQATT, CDR2 SNEGSKA (reference sequence). CDR3 nucleotide sequence: TGCAGTGCTAGAAGGGATAGGGTCTCGGCTAATGAAAAACTGTTTTTT. It specifies CSARRDRVSANEKLFF.

The chain joins TRBV9 to TRBJ2-1; 7 nucleotides align to TRBD2. Germline loops: CDR1 SGDLS, CDR2 YYNGEE. The junction had 4 bases not matched to a gene; V was cut back by 0 bases and J by 4 bases. The CDR3 extends over 15 amino acids. The CDR3 spells CASSVEAGAYNEQFF. The DNA for the CDR3 is TGTGCCAGCAGCGTAGAGGCGGGAGCGTACAATGAGCAGTTCTTC.

Only a few counts were recorded for this clonotype. This rearrangement joins TRBV20-1 to TRBJ2-7; the D gene is possibly TRBD2 (6 bases). Trimming took 5 bases from V and 0 from J, leaving 14 bases between them. This CDR3 spans 14 amino acids. Germline V gene data show CDR1 as DFQATT and CDR2 as SNEGSKA (reference sequence). CDR3 amino acids: CSAPGLPDSYEQYF. The CDR3 nucleotides are TGCAGTGCTCCTGGACTACCAGACTCCTACGAGCAGTACTTC.

This clonotype was detected ten times or more. V usage is TRBV28 and J usage is TRBJ2-7; no clear D gene. Trimming removed 5 bases from V and 3 bases from J, with 5 bases in between. Germline assignment: CDR1 MDHEN and CDR2 SYDVKM. The CDR3 runs 11 residues. The chain's CDR3 is CASSLHYEQYF. CDR3 in DNA: TGTGCCAGCAGTCTCCACTACGAGCAGTACTTC.

V usage is TRBV3-1 and J usage is TRBJ1-1, with a tentative D call TRBD1 (6 bases). Trimming removed 1 base at V and 2 bases at J, with 14 bases between. Per the germline V gene, CDR1 is LGHDT and CDR2 is YNNKEL (reference sequence). The CDR3 loop spans 16 amino acids. The CDR3 DNA is TGTGCCAGCAGCCAAGTCAGGGGCGTGGCTAACACTGAAGCTTTCTTT. This translates into CASSQVRGVANTEAFF.

This clonotype was detected a few times. The rearrangement links TRBV6-5 to TRBJ1-4, with TRBD1 matching 9 bases. The germline V gene encodes CDR1 MNHEY and CDR2 SVGAGI. The CDR3 consists of 14 residues. J lost 8 bases, V lost 6 bases, and 7 bases had no gene match. The CDR3 is CASRTGTGREKLFF. CDR3 DNA sequence: TGTGCCAGCAGGACCGGGACAGGGAGGGAAAAACTGTTTTTT.

In this sample, this clonotype turned up a few times. The chain employs TRBV15 and TRBJ2-7; 8 bases are a match to TRBD2. The germline V gene has CDR1 LNHNV and CDR2 YYDKDF (reference sequence). The CDR3 runs 14 residues. The trim removed 6 bases at V and 2 bases at J, leaving 6 bases unmatched. The CDR3 DNA reads as TGTGCCACCAGATCGCGAGCGGGGGCCTACGAGCAGTACTTC. Its protein is CATRSRAGAYEQYF.

This clonotype came up a few times. The V call is TRBV20-1, the J call TRBJ2-7; D is unresolved. This CDR3 contains 10 residues. V lost 4 bases to trimming and J lost 3 bases, with 4 bases between them. From germline, CDR1 is DFQATT and CDR2 SNEGSKA (reference sequence). The CDR3 reads CSATSYEQYF. The CDR3 bases are TGCAGTGCTACGAGCTACGAGCAGTACTTC.

The genes are TRBV11-2 and TRBJ2-5; 9 nucleotides align to TRBD2. The V and J ends lost 3 bases and 5 bases, in that order; junction bases with no gene match: 4. The germline gives CDR1 SGHAT, CDR2 FQNNGV. The CDR3 consists of 14 residues. The CDR3 loop is CASSFIAGDETQYF. CDR3 coding DNA: TGTGCCAGCAGCTTTATAGCGGGGGACGAGACCCAGTACTTC.

This clonotype was observed many times. The rearrangement links TRBV28 to TRBJ1-4, with D perhaps matching TRBD1 (5 bases). Germline V gene data show CDR1 as MDHEN and CDR2 as SYDVKM. V dropped 5 bases and J dropped 8 bases, with 24 bases sitting between them. This CDR3 spans 17 amino acids. CDR3 in DNA: TGTGCCAGCAGTCTTGAACTAATAGGAGGGGAGGAAGAAAAACTGTTTTTT. Residues: CASSLELIGGEEEKLFF.

J is TRBJ2-3 and V is TRBV11-2, with TRBD2 matching 7 bases. Germline V gene data show CDR1 as SGHAT and CDR2 as FQNNGV. V was pared by 5 bases and J by 0 bases, with 8 bases of the junction left unmatched. The CDR3 has 16 residues. CDR3 sequence: CASSTGAGLSTDTQYF. CDR3 DNA sequence: TGTGCCAGCAGCACAGGAGCGGGGCTAAGCACAGATACGCAGTATTTT.

The gene calls are TRBV7-9 and TRBJ1-2, with no clear D. The CDR3 runs to 13 residues. The V end lost 5 bases, the J end lost 4 bases, and 11 bases lay between the germline ends. CDR1 is SEHNR and CDR2 is FQNEAQ in the germline V gene (reference sequence). CDR3 nucleotides: TGTGCCAGCAGCATAGGGCCCCCCTATGGCTACACCTTC. Residues: CASSIGPPYGYTF.